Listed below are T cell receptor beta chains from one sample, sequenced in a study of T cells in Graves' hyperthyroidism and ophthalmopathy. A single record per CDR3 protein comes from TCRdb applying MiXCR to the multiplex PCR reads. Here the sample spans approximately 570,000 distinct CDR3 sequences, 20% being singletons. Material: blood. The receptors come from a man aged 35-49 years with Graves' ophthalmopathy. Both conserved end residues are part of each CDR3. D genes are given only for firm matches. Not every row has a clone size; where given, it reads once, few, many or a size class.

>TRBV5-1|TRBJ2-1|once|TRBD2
CASSSSGSGRANEQFF
TGCGCCAGCAGCTCCTCGGGCAGCGGGAGGGCCAATGAGCAGTTCTTC
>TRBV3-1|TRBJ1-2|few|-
CASSQRGGLGGYTF
TGTGCCAGCAGCCAAAGGGGGGGACTGGGTGGCTACACCTTC
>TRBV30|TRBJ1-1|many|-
CAWSSPARTGLNTEAFF
TGTGCCTGGAGTTCGCCCGCTCGTACAGGTTTGAACACTGAAGCTTTCTTT
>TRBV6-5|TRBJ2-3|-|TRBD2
CASSYSRREKQYF
TGTGCCAGCAGTTACTCGCGGCGGGAGAAGCAGTATTTT
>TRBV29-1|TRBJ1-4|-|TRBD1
CSVRDRAKGEKLFF
TGCAGCGTTCGGGACAGGGCGAAGGGTGAAAAACTGTTTTTT
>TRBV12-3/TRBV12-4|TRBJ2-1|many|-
CASSPRHEQFF
TGTGCCAGCAGTCCCCGGCATGAGCAGTTCTTC
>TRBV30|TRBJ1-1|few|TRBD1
CAWRQGVGTEAFF
TGTGCCTGGCGCCAGGGGGTGGGCACTGAAGCTTTCTTT
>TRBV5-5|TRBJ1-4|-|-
CASSFRLGTNEKLFF
TGTGCCAGCAGCTTCCGATTAGGCACTAATGAAAAACTGTTTTTT
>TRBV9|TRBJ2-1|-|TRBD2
CASSVASGGPSNEQFF
TGTGCCAGCAGCGTAGCGTCGGGGGGGCCCAGTAATGAGCAGTTCTTC
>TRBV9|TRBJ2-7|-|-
CASSVGPADYEQYF
TGTGCCAGCAGCGTAGGTCCAGCAGACTACGAGCAGTACTTC
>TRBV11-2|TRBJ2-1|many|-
CASSLERGSRNEQFF
TGTGCCAGCAGCTTAGAAAGGGGGTCTCGCAATGAGCAGTTCTTC
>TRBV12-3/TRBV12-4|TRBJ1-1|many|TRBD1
CASNPRGWNTEAFF
TGTGCCAGCAACCCCAGGGGGTGGAACACTGAAGCTTTCTTT
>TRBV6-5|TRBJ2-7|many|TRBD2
CASSYSSGRGEQYF
TGTGCCAGCAGTTACTCTAGCGGGAGAGGCGAGCAGTACTTC
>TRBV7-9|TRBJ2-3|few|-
CASSLGIGGRHDTQYF
TGTGCCAGCAGCTTAGGAATCGGGGGGCGCCACGATACGCAGTATTTT
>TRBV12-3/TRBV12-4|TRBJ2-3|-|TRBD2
CASSSGLAYSTDTQYF
TGTGCCAGCAGTTCGGGACTAGCGTATAGCACAGATACGCAGTATTTT
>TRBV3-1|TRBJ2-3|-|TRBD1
CASSHPHRGGTDTQYF
TGTGCCAGCAGCCACCCCCACAGGGGCGGCACAGATACGCAGTATTTT
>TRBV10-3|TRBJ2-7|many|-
CAIAGAASNHEQYF
TGTGCCATCGCTGGCGCAGCTTCCAACCACGAGCAGTACTTC
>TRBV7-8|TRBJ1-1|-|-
CASSLAGQGELAFF
TGTGCCAGCAGCTTAGCGGGGCAGGGTGAGTTGGCTTTCTTT
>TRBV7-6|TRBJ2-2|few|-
CASSFGRGRIPGELFF
TGTGCCAGCAGCTTTGGGAGAGGGAGGATTCCCGGGGAGCTGTTTTTT
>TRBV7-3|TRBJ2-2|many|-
CASSLTQRTANTGELFF
TGTGCCAGCAGCTTAACCCAGCGGACTGCGAACACCGGGGAGCTGTTTTTT
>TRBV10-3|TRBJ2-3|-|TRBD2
CAILAGGPDTQYF
TGTGCCATTTTAGCGGGGGGGCCAGATACGCAGTATTTT
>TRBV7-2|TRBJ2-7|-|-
CASSFWSRQAYEQYF
TGTGCCAGCAGCTTCTGGTCCCGACAAGCCTACGAGCAGTACTTC
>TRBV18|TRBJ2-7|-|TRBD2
CASSPAGTSYEQYF
TGTGCCAGCTCACCCGCCGGGACTAGCTACGAGCAGTACTTC
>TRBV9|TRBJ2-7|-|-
CASSVGPEGSYEQYF
TGTGCCAGCAGCGTAGGGCCGGAGGGCTCCTACGAGCAGTACTTC
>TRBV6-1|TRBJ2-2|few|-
CASGDRDTGELFF
TGTGCCAGCGGGGACCGAGACACCGGGGAGCTGTTTTTT
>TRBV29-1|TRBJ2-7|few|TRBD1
CSGGTGTGNEQYF
TGCAGCGGTGGAACCGGGACAGGGAACGAGCAGTACTTC
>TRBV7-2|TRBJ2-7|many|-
CASSLGSGTYYYEQYF
TGTGCCAGCAGCTTAGGGAGTGGGACCTACTACTACGAGCAGTACTTC
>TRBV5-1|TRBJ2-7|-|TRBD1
CASSGTKTGGAYEQYF
TGCGCCAGCAGCGGGACCAAGACAGGGGGCGCCTACGAGCAGTACTTC
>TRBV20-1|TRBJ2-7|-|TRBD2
CSAPRTSGAYEQYF
TGCAGTGCTCCCCGGACTAGCGGGGCCTACGAGCAGTACTTC
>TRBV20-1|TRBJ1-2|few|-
CSASSGLNYGYTF
TGCAGTGCTAGTTCAGGCCTTAACTATGGCTACACCTTC
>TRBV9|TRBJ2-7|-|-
CASSVGDNSPYEQYF
TGTGCCAGCAGCGTAGGGGATAATAGTCCCTACGAGCAGTACTTC
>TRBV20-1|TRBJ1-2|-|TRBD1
CSARPGQGAARYGYTF
TGCAGTGCTAGGCCGGGACAGGGGGCCGCCCGGTATGGCTACACCTTC
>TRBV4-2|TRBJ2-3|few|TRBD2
CASSQDPPGGLAGPTDTQYF
TGTGCCAGCAGCCAAGATCCTCCGGGAGGGCTAGCGGGACCCACAGATACGCAGTATTTT
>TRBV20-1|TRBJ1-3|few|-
CSAREGNTIYF
TGCAGTGCTAGAGAGGGAAACACCATATATTTT
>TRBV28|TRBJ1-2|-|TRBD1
CASRGQGISQGYTF
TGTGCCAGCAGAGGACAGGGGATAAGTCAAGGCTACACCTTC